The 27 T cell receptor beta chains listed next were all sequenced from one sample in a study of CD8 T cells in Susac syndrome. Random hexamers were used to reverse transcribe the RNA input (about 0.5 to 1 ug). Each CDR3 protein gets one entry after TCRdb re-called the immunoSEQ multiplex PCR reads with MiXCR. This repertoire shows about 80,000 distinct CDR3 sequences, 90% to 95% found once; its top ten account for 0.26%. Sequencing was performed on CD8+ T cells from PBMCs. Receptors were obtained from a human donor in good health.

V gene TRBV4-1 combines with J gene TRBJ2-5; TRBD1 aligns across 7 bases. The J segment lost 7 bases and the V segment lost 0 bases, leaving 11 bases of the junction unmatched. The CDR3 runs to 16 residues. Germline CDR1 MGHRA, CDR2 YSYEKL. CDR3 in DNA: TGCGCCAGCAGCCAAGAGACAGGGCCTACCGAGGGGACCCAGTACTTC. This codes for CASSQETGPTEGTQYF.

This sequence joins TRBV27 and TRBJ2-2, with TRBD1 as a possible D gene (5 bases). This CDR3 is built from 16 residues. The V gene's germline CDR1 is MNHEY and CDR2 SMNVEV (reference sequence). Trimming cost V 2 bases and J 1 base, with 11 bases left between them. The CDR3 here is CASSLVGHLNTGELFF. For the CDR3, the DNA is TGTGCCAGCAGTTTAGTTGGACACCTGAACACCGGGGAGCTGTTTTTT.

The chain carries TRBV4-3 and TRBJ1-1; no firm D call. V dropped 0 bases and J dropped 5 bases, with 13 bases sitting between them. CDR3 length: 15 amino acids. Germline CDR1 LGHNA, CDR2 YSLEER. In DNA form, the CDR3 reads TGCGCCAGCAGCCAAGATGGAGGGCTGGGGACTGAAGCTTTCTTT. It translates to CASSQDGGLGTEAFF.

This clonotype has only one observation. The chain has TRBV5-1 and TRBJ2-1, with unresolved D. Trimming left V 5 bases short and J 5 bases short, with 20 bases between. CDR1 is SGHRS, CDR2 YFSETQ, per germline. This CDR3 is 16 amino acids long. The CDR3 coding sequence is TGCGCCAGCAGGTGGGTTTATGACCCATCAAACAATGAGCAGTTCTTC. This gives the protein CASRWVYDPSNNEQFF.

The chain links TRBV6-2 or TRBV6-3 to TRBJ2-6; D is undetermined. Trimming stripped 6 bases from V and 7 bases from J, with 4 bases between. The CDR3 spans 11 residues. CDR1 and CDR2 from the germline V gene are MNHEY and SVGEGT. This CDR3 is CASSPANVLTF. The CDR3 nucleotides read TGTGCCAGCAGCCCTGCCAACGTCCTGACTTTC.

This clonotype was found a few times. This sequence joins TRBV5-4 and TRBJ1-2; no definite D call. V lost 6 bases and J lost 5, with 11 bases in between. There are 12 residues in the CDR3. CDR1 is SGHNT, CDR2 YYREEE, per germline (reference sequence). CDR3 loop: CASTKVQYGYTF. The CDR3 DNA sequence: TGTGCCAGCACAAAGGTTCAGTATGGCTACACCTTC.

The chain employs TRBV19 and TRBJ1-2, with D maybe TRBD1 (5 bases). The CDR3 spans 11 residues. Germline V gives CDR1 LNHDA, CDR2 SQIVND (reference sequence). V gave up 7 bases and J gave up 7 bases, with 10 bases separating them. CDR3 sequence: CASNQGGGYTF. The CDR3 coding sequence is TGTGCCAGTAACCAGGGAGGTGGCTACACCTTC.

The count of this clonotype is one. The V gene is TRBV9, the J gene TRBJ2-3; TRBD2 aligns across 10 bases. Germline V gene data show CDR1 as SGDLS and CDR2 as YYNGEE. This CDR3 is built from 14 residues. The V segment lost 3 bases and the J segment 6 bases; nucleotides outside the gene matches: 4. The CDR3 nucleotides read TGTGCCAGCAGCGAGAGCGGGAGGGCCGATACGCAGTATTTT. This translates into CASSESGRADTQYF.

In its sample, this clonotype was seen a few times. This chain uses TRBV20-1 with TRBJ2-1; the match to TRBD2 covers 7 bases. The junction had 4 bases not matched to a gene; V was cut back by 0 bases and J by 2 bases. CDR1 and CDR2 (germline): DFQATT, SNEGSKA (reference sequence). The CDR3 is made up of 15 amino acids. The CDR3 spells CSARERESPYNEQFF. The CDR3 coding sequence is TGCAGTGCTAGAGAGCGGGAGTCCCCCTACAATGAGCAGTTCTTC.

The chain couples TRBV7-9 to TRBJ1-2, with TRBD1 matching 7 bases. The V gene's germline CDR1 is SEHNR and CDR2 FQNEAQ (reference sequence). The V and J ends lost 1 base and 8 bases, in that order; junction bases with no gene match: 7. This CDR3 has 14 residues. The CDR3 region is CASSLGTGPLGYTF. CDR3 DNA: TGTGCCAGCAGCTTAGGGACAGGTCCCCTCGGCTACACCTTC.

This clonotype has a single count. DNA of the CDR3: TGTGCCAGCAGTTACTCGGGGACACAGCAGTTCTTC. Translation gives CASSYSGTQQFF. The gene calls are TRBV6-2 or TRBV6-3 and TRBJ2-1; D perhaps matches TRBD1 (6 bases). Germline CDR1 is MNHEY and CDR2 is SVGEGT. The length of the CDR3 is 12 residues. V was shortened by 0 bases and J by 11 bases, with 8 bases between the two germline ends.

The chain couples TRBV7-9 to TRBJ2-7, with 7 positions matching TRBD2. The V and J ends lost 3 bases and 6 bases, in that order; junction bases with no gene match: 11. The CDR3 is 15 amino acids. From germline, CDR1 is SEHNR and CDR2 FQNEAQ (reference sequence). As DNA, the CDR3 is TGTGCCAGCAGCTTGTTACGGGGGGTTAGCGGCGAGCAGTACTTC. Its protein is CASSLLRGVSGEQYF.

The J gene is TRBJ1-5, the V gene TRBV28; D call uncertain. Looked up from germline, CDR1 is MDHEN and CDR2 is SYDVKM. The CDR3 covers 13 residues. CDR3 bases: TGTGGCGCCGTGACGAGAGGGAATCAGCCCCAGCATTTT. Translated, it gives CGAVTRGNQPQHF.

The rearrangement joins TRBV5-1 to TRBJ2-5, with D hard to call. The V end was cut by 4 bases, the J end by 1 base, with 11 bases between. CDR1 is SGHRS and CDR2 is YFSETQ in the germline V gene. This CDR3 has 14 amino acids. The CDR3 DNA is TGCGCCAGCAGCCCGACCCTCCCCCAAGAGACCCAGTACTTC. This translates into CASSPTLPQETQYF.

The chain couples TRBV9 to TRBJ2-3; D perhaps matches TRBD2 (5 bases). Looked up from germline, CDR1 is SGDLS and CDR2 is YYNGEE. The CDR3 extends over 15 amino acids. The germline V and J ends were trimmed by 3 bases and 3 bases, with 14 bases remaining between them. For the CDR3, the DNA is TGTGCCAGCAGCGGTAGTACTAGTCGAACAGATACGCAGTATTTT. This sequence encodes CASSGSTSRTDTQYF.

The chain uses TRBV27 and TRBJ1-1; 12 positions agree with TRBD1. This CDR3 contains 14 residues. V was pared by 6 bases and J by 5 bases, with 4 bases of the junction left unmatched. Looked up from germline, CDR1 is MNHEY and CDR2 is SMNVEV (reference sequence). For the CDR3, the DNA is TGTGCCAGCAGGGGACAGGGGGCGTTTACTGAAGCTTTCTTT. This sequence encodes CASRGQGAFTEAFF.

The gene calls are TRBV6-2 or TRBV6-3 and TRBJ2-2; no clear D. The germline V and J ends were trimmed by 2 bases and 2 bases, with 3 bases remaining between them. Germline V gene sequence: CDR1 MNHEY, CDR2 SVGEGT. The CDR3 runs 13 residues. DNA of the CDR3: TGTGCCAGCAGTTACGCCAACACCGGGGAGCTGTTTTTT. Its translation is CASSYANTGELFF.

The gene calls are TRBV11-2 and TRBJ2-5, with TRBD2 identical over 13 bases. This CDR3 region has 18 residues. Germline trimming cut 3 bases from V and 5 bases from J; bases unmatched to any gene: 12. The germline V gene encodes CDR1 SGHAT and CDR2 FQNNGV. CDR3 coding DNA: TGTGCCAGCAGCTTCATCCCCAGACTAGCGGGGGGTCGGGAGACCCAGTACTTC. Translating gives CASSFIPRLAGGRETQYF.

This clonotype occurred a few times. The chain carries TRBV20-1 and TRBJ2-5; D gene ambiguous. V lost 0 bases to trimming and J lost 2 bases, with 7 bases between them. Germline values: CDR1 DFQATT, CDR2 SNEGSKA (reference sequence). The CDR3 consists of 13 residues. For the CDR3, the DNA is TGCAGTGCTAGAGATTCTAATCAAGAGACCCAGTACTTC. Amino acids: CSARDSNQETQYF.

Here the CDR3 DNA reads TGTGCCAGCAGCCAAGATCAGGGATCTTCCTTGTTCTTC. Its translation: CASSQDQGSSLFF. J is TRBJ2-1 and V is TRBV14, with D possibly matching TRBD1 (5 bases). Trimming left V 0 bases short and J 15 bases short, with 15 bases between. The CDR3 consists of 13 residues. Germline assignment: CDR1 SGHDN and CDR2 FVKESK.

This clonotype was observed once. The gene calls are TRBV4-1 and TRBJ2-7; 9 bases are a match to TRBD1. This CDR3 region has 15 residues. The germline CDR1 and CDR2 sequences are MGHRA and YSYEKL. V was clipped by 0 bases and J by 2 bases; unmatched bases: 2. This CDR3 is CASSQDDRGAYEQYV. For the CDR3, the DNA is TGCGCCAGCAGCCAAGATGACAGGGGGGCCTACGAGCAGTACGTC.

This chain links TRBV20-1 with TRBJ2-7; D unclear. Germline assignment: CDR1 DFQATT and CDR2 SNEGSKA (reference sequence). CDR3 size: 13 residues. The germline V and J ends were trimmed by 5 bases and 4 bases, with 15 bases remaining between them. Here the CDR3 reads CSAVPQTHYEQYV. In nucleotides, the CDR3 is TGCAGTGCTGTGCCCCAGACTCATTACGAGCAGTACGTC.

The J gene is TRBJ2-1, the V gene TRBV29-1, with 14 bases identical to TRBD2. Per germline, CDR1 SQVTM and CDR2 ANQGSEA. The ends lost 5 bases at V and 6 bases at J; junction bases unmatched: 3. CDR3 length: 14 residues. The CDR3 is CSVYGTSGSNEQFF. Here the CDR3 DNA reads TGCAGCGTTTACGGGACTAGCGGGAGCAATGAGCAGTTCTTC.

A single count supports this clonotype. The chain uses TRBV13 and TRBJ2-2, with 11 nucleotides matching TRBD2. Germline V lookup: CDR1 PRHDT, CDR2 FYEKMQ (reference sequence). J lost 4 bases, V lost 5 bases, and 6 bases had no gene match. The CDR3 is 16 amino acids. CDR3 coding DNA: TGTGCCAGCAGCGGAATAGCGGGGGGGACCACCGGGGAGCTGTTTTTT. Translated, it gives CASSGIAGGTTGELFF.

The chain has TRBV29-1 and TRBJ1-1; D unresolved. The CDR3 has 12 residues. Germline V gene data show CDR1 as SQVTM and CDR2 as ANQGSEA. Trimming left V 2 bases short and J 3 bases short, with 7 bases between. The CDR3 sequence is CSVERGDTEAFF. The CDR3 DNA follows: TGCAGCGTTGAACGCGGAGACACTGAAGCTTTCTTT.

The genes are TRBV2 and TRBJ1-1, with TRBD1 identical over 8 bases. V lost 10 bases to trimming and J lost 4 bases; unmatched junction nucleotides: 17. From germline, CDR1 is SNHLY and CDR2 FYNNEI. The CDR3 extends over 16 amino acids. The CDR3 reads CAIPGTGLTLGTEAFF. CDR3 nucleotide sequence: TGTGCCATCCCTGGGACAGGACTCACCCTCGGCACTGAAGCTTTCTTT.

V gene TRBV4-1 combines with J gene TRBJ2-5, with 11 nucleotides matching TRBD1. The CDR3 consists of 15 residues. Germline V gene sequence: CDR1 MGHRA, CDR2 YSYEKL. V shed 5 bases and J 5 bases; nucleotides not matched to a gene: 7. The CDR3 protein is CASSFGTGGYETQYF. The CDR3 bases are TGCGCCAGCAGCTTCGGGACAGGGGGTTACGAGACCCAGTACTTC.